This TCR beta chain was sequenced during a study of regulatory T cells in long-lasting Graves disease. The time point denotes: persistent/refractory GD, antithyroid drugs over 5 years with positive TRAb. The TCR library was made from RNA that had been extracted from PBMCs in TRIzol. The diagnosis of Graves' disease used American Thyroid Association guidelines. Around 10 milliliters of peripheral blood were taken and placed in EDTA tubes. In its sample, this clonotype was seen a few times. The antigen is not known. Library construction for TCR beta used iRepertoire HTBI primers and Arm-PCR of CDR3 regions. TCRdb processed the multiplex PCR reads anew with MiXCR; each CDR3 protein has one entry. The table records 400,000 to 500,000 distinct CDR3 sequences, roughly 21% of them present only once. V was clipped by 2 bases and J by 3 bases, with 5 bases between them. The CDR3 runs 12 residues. Germline V gives CDR1 GTSNPN, CDR2 SVGIG (reference sequence).

Findings of the study overall: Small numbers of samples may have cut accuracy.

Sequenced here: peripheral blood mononuclear cells (PBMCs), sampled when the disease was refractory, from a patient treated with antithyroid drugs. The TCR was taken from a female donor with Graves disease. The chain couples TRBV30 to TRBJ1-5; no definite D call. The CDR3 DNA is TGTGCCTGGAGTCGAGACAATCAGCCCCAGCATTTT. It yields the protein CAWSRDNQPQHF.